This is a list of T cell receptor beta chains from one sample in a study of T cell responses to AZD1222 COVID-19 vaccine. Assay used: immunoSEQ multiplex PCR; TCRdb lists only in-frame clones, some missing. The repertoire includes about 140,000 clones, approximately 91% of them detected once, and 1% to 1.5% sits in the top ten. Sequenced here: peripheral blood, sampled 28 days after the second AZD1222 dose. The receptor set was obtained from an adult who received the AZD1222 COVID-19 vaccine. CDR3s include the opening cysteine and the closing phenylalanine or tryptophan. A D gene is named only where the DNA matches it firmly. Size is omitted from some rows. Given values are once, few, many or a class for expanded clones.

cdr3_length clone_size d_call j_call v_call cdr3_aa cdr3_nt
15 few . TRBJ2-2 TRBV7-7 CASSLTRLGTGELFF TGTGCCAGCAGCTTAACTAGGCTGGGGACCGGGGAGCTGTTTTTT
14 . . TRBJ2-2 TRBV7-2 CASHYSVITGELFF TGTGCCAGCCATTACTCGGTGATCACCGGGGAGCTGTTTTTT
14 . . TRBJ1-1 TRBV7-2 CASSRMAENTEAFF TGTGCCAGCAGCCGGATGGCGGAGAACACTGAAGCTTTCTTT
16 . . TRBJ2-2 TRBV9 CASSVQGGPNTGELFF TGTGCCAGCAGCGTACAGGGTGGGCCGAACACCGGGGAGCTGTTTTTT
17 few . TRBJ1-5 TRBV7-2 CASSLDPPGRGNQPQHF TGTGCCAGCAGCTTAGACCCACCTGGTAGAGGCAATCAGCCCCAGCATTTT
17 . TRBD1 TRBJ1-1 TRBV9 CASSGNRQGIGSTEAFF TGTGCCAGCAGCGGAAACCGACAGGGAATAGGGAGCACTGAAGCTTTCTTT
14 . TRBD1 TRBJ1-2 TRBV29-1 CSVAHLTGFNGYTF TGCAGCGTCGCTCATTTGACAGGGTTTAATGGCTACACCTTC
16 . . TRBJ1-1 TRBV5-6 CASSLSFAGERTEAFF TGTGCCAGCAGCTTGTCTTTTGCAGGGGAGAGGACTGAAGCTTTCTTT
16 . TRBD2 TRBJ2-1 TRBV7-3 CASSSYSGSSYNEQFF TGTGCCAGCAGCTCCTATAGCGGGTCCTCCTACAATGAGCAGTTCTTC
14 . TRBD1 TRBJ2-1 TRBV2 CASRLNSQGNEQFF TGTGCCAGCAGATTAAACTCACAGGGGAATGAGCAGTTCTTC
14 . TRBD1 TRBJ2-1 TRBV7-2 CASSFDRVHNEQFF TGTGCCAGCAGCTTTGACAGGGTTCACAATGAGCAGTTCTTC
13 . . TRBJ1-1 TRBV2 CASNKGVDTEAFF TGTGCCAGTAACAAGGGGGTGGACACTGAAGCTTTCTTT
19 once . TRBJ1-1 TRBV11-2 CASSLVPRDSQGFWTEAFF TGTGCCAGCAGCTTAGTCCCCCGAGACTCGCAGGGCTTTTGGACTGAAGCTTTCTTT
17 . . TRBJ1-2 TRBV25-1 CASSETGSLGVVDGYTF TGTGCCAGCAGTGAGACCGGATCGTTGGGGGTAGTTGATGGCTACACCTTC
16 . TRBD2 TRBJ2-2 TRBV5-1 CASSFRGSPMPGELFF TGCGCCAGCAGCTTTCGCGGGAGCCCCATGCCCGGGGAGCTGTTTTTT
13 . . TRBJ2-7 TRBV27 CASSSGGPREQYF TGTGCCAGCAGTTCAGGTGGACCTAGGGAGCAGTACTTC
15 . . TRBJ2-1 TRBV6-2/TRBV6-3 CASRPLSGSYNEQFF TGTGCCAGCAGGCCTCTTTCAGGTTCCTACAATGAGCAGTTCTTC
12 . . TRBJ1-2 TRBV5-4 CASSKDSYGYTF TGTGCCAGCAGCAAAGACAGCTATGGCTACACCTTC
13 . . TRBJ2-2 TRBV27 CASLGWGSGELFF TGTGCCAGCCTGGGGTGGGGGTCCGGGGAGCTGTTTTTT
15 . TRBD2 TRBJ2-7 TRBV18 CASSSGTHSPNEQYF TGTGCCAGCTCAAGCGGGACCCACAGCCCCAACGAGCAGTACTTC
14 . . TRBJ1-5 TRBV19 CASSTQQPNQPQHF TGTGCCAGTAGTACGCAACAGCCAAATCAGCCCCAGCATTTT
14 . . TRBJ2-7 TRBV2 CASTTVGGTHEQYF TGTGCCAGCACTACAGTTGGGGGGACGCACGAGCAGTACTTC
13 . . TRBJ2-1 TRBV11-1 CASSLGPVYEQFF TGTGCCAGCAGCTTAGGTCCCGTCTATGAGCAGTTCTTC
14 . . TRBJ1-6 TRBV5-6 CASSLSLGDSPLHF TGTGCCAGCAGCTTGTCACTAGGCGATTCACCCCTCCACTTT
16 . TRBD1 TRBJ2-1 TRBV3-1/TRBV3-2 CASSPPDRGAYNEQFF TGTGCCAGCAGCCCACCGGACAGGGGTGCGTACAATGAGCAGTTCTTC
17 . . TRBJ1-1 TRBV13 CASSLEGFRGHNTEAFF TGTGCCAGCAGCTTAGAGGGGTTCAGGGGACATAACACTGAAGCTTTCTTT
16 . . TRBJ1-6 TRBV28 CASSFGGSSYNSPLHF TGTGCCAGCAGCTTCGGGGGGAGCTCCTATAATTCACCCCTCCACTTT
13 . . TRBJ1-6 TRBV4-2 CASSQDVDSPLHF TGTGCCAGCAGCCAAGATGTCGATTCACCCCTCCACTTT
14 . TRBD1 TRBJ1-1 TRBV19 CASAKEQGTPEAFF TGTGCCAGCGCGAAAGAACAGGGGACCCCTGAAGCTTTCTTT
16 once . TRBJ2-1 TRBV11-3 CASSLRFSATSGEQFF TGTGCCAGCAGCTTACGGTTCTCAGCAACTTCAGGTGAGCAGTTCTTC
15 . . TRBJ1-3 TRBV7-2 CASSPRGISGNTIYF TGTGCCAGCAGCCCCCGAGGGATCTCTGGAAACACCATATATTTT
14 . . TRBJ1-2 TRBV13 CASSGSRGIYGYTF TGTGCCAGCAGCGGATCGAGGGGTATCTATGGCTACACCTTC
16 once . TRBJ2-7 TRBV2 CASSEAETVSSYEQYF TGTGCCAGCAGTGAAGCCGAGACAGTCTCCTCCTACGAGCAGTACTTC
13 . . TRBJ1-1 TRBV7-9 CASSLAITGEAFF TGTGCCAGCAGCTTAGCGATTACGGGGGAAGCTTTCTTT
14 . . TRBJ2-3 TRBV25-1 CASSEHGTKDTQYF TGTGCCAGCAGTGAACACGGCACCAAGGATACGCAGTATTTT
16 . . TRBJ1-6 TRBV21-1 CASSKALKKGATPLHF TGTGCCAGCAGCAAAGCCCTAAAGAAAGGGGCAACACCCCTCCACTTT
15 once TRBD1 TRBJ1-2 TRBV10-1 CASPLAGQVDYGYTF TGCGCCAGCCCCCTGGCGGGACAGGTAGACTATGGCTACACCTTC
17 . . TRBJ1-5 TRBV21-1 CASSHKTRTGYDQPQHF TGTGCCAGCAGCCACAAGACCCGGACAGGGTATGATCAGCCCCAGCATTTT
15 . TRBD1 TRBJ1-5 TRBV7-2 CASSPSGQGKQPQHF TGTGCCAGCAGCCCAAGTGGACAGGGTAAGCAGCCCCAGCATTTT
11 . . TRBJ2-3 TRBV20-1 CSATLADTQYF TGCAGTGCTACCTTGGCAGATACGCAGTATTTT
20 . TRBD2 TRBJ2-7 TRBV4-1 CASSQDLVAVGLAENYEQYF TGCGCCAGCAGCCAAGATTTAGTTGCAGTGGGACTAGCGGAAAACTACGAGCAGTACTTC